The 8 T cell receptor beta chains listed next were all sequenced from one sample in a study of regulatory T cells in long-lasting Graves disease (dated by TCRdb to the early 2020s). The time point label of this sample denotes: newly diagnosed GD, antithyroid drugs for less than 3 months. For both TCR sequencing and RNA sequencing, RNA was extracted from PBMCs in TRIzol. The library was prepared using multiplex PCR. Instrument used: Illumina HiSeq 4000. iRepertoire HTBI primers and Arm-PCR amplification of CDR3 regions were used to construct TCR beta libraries. TCRdb itself trimmed the public reads at Q25 with fastp, ran MiXCR and retained productive beta chains. For every CDR3 protein sequence, its rows merge into one entry that carries the most common genes and DNA. This sample comprises about 440,000 distinct CDR3 sequences, under 15% of them detected only once. The top ten hold around 17% of the sample.

Separately, the same data were catalogued under a study of T cells in Graves' hyperthyroidism and ophthalmopathy.

Sample: peripheral blood mononuclear cells (PBMCs), taken at new diagnosis, from a patient treated with antithyroid drugs. The origin of the receptors is a woman aged 30 to 39 with Graves disease. Donor details come from another sample of the same person, matched by shared clones.

V gene TRBV7-2 combines with J gene TRBJ2-7; 8 positions agree with TRBD2. V lost 1 base and J lost 6; bases outside the gene matches: 8. The germline V gene has CDR1 SGHTA and CDR2 FQGNSA. CDR3 length equals 15 residues. In DNA, the CDR3 is TGTGCCAGCAGCTTAGACGGGAGGGCCTCAGTCGAGCAGTACTTC. It yields the protein CASSLDGRASVEQYF.

This clonotype was detected ten times or more. The chain joins TRBV3-1 to TRBJ2-5, with TRBD2 matching over 9 bases. V gave up 2 bases and J gave up 13 bases; unmatched junction bases: 14. Germline V gene lookup returns CDR1 LGHDT and CDR2 YNNKEL (reference sequence). This CDR3 spans 15 amino acids. CDR3 sequence: CASSQHTLAGTSRYF. Written as DNA, the CDR3 is TGTGCCAGCAGCCAACATACGCTAGCGGGAACCAGCCGGTACTTC.

This clonotype was seen a handful of times. The chain uses TRBV19 and TRBJ2-7; no firm D call. Trimming took 2 bases from V and 1 from J, leaving 9 bases between them. Germline loops: CDR1 LNHDA, CDR2 SQIVND (reference sequence). The CDR3 extends over 14 amino acids. The CDR3 nucleotides read TGTGCCAGTAGTATACAGGAAGGGTCCTACGAGCAGTACTTC. Encoded protein: CASSIQEGSYEQYF. Supplemented by reference TRBV19 and TRBJ2-7, the full variable domain reads DGGITQSPKYLFRKEGQNVTLSCEQNLNHDAMYWYRQDPGQGLRLIYYSQIVNDFQKGDIAEGYSVSREKKESFPLTVTSAQKNPTAFYLCASSIQEGSYEQYFGPGTRLTVT.

This clonotype was seen only a few times. In nucleotides, the CDR3 is TGCCGCAGTGCTAGGAGGGGAGGGATCCCAGATACGCAGTATTTT. Translating it yields CRSARRGGIPDTQYF. This sequence joins TRBV20-1 and TRBJ2-3, with 7 bases lining up with TRBD2. The CDR3 contains 15 residues. Germline CDR1 DFQATT, CDR2 SNEGSKA (reference sequence).

This clonotype occurred many times. The J gene is TRBJ1-6, the V gene TRBV13, with 7 bases fitting TRBD1. CDR1 PRHDT and CDR2 FYEKMQ come from the germline V gene (reference sequence). Germline trimming cut 5 bases from V and 9 bases from J; bases unmatched to any gene: 13. The CDR3 runs to 16 residues. The CDR3 loop is CASSPEDPGGSSPLHF. The CDR3 coding sequence is TGTGCCAGCAGCCCTGAGGATCCAGGGGGTAGTTCACCCCTCCACTTT.

This clonotype appeared a few times. The chain has TRBV12-3 or TRBV12-4 and TRBJ2-3; no clear D. This CDR3 is 12 amino acids long. V gave up 6 bases and J gave up 1 base, with 5 bases separating them. CDR3 DNA: TGTGCCAGCAGGCAGGGCACAGATACGCAGTATTTT. It is translated as CASRQGTDTQYF.

This clonotype occurred many times. The CDR3 DNA sequence: TGTGCCAGCAGCTTAGCCCTAGCGGGAGACTCCCATACATACAATGAGCAGTTCTTC. Translating gives CASSLALAGDSHTYNEQFF. The V gene is TRBV7-9, the J gene TRBJ2-1, with 10 bases matching TRBD2. With 0 bases clipped from V and 4 bases from J, the junction kept 12 bases outside the gene matches. Per germline, CDR1 SEHNR and CDR2 FQNEAQ (reference sequence). The length of the CDR3 is 19 residues.

V usage is TRBV12-3 or TRBV12-4 and J usage is TRBJ2-1; 12 positions match TRBD2. The CDR3 runs 15 residues. V lost 5 bases to trimming and J lost 6 bases; unmatched junction nucleotides: 5. CDR3 coding DNA: TGTGCCAGCAGTGCAGGACTAGCGGGAACCAATGAGCAGTTCTTC. It specifies CASSAGLAGTNEQFF.